The next 15 T cell receptor beta chains were all read from a single sample in a study of vaccination effects on CD4 cells after COVID-19. Sequenced by immunoSEQ multiplex PCR; TCRdb stores in-frame clones only, minus some. Counted here are about 46,000 clones, about 70% occurring once; the ten biggest clones make up about 15%. The antigens of these receptors remain unknown. Prior to sequencing, the ViraFEST assay stimulated PBMC with viral peptide pools, which expanded the antigen-specific CD4+ T cells. It was after nine to eleven days of culture that CD4+ T cells were isolated. Each participant was given two doses of one vaccine (BNT162b2 or mRNA-1273). The sample in question was CD4+ T cells from PBMCs cultured with HCoV-OC43 spike peptides, obtained after COVID-19 vaccination. Subset meaning: HCoV-OC43 spike overlapping peptide pool stimulation. These receptors were collected from a human donor who received a COVID-19 vaccine.

This chain links TRBV11-3 with TRBJ2-2; no definite D call. CDR1 SGHNT and CDR2 YENEEA come from the germline V gene. The CDR3 spans 18 residues. Trimming removed 0 bases from V and 3 bases from J, with 17 bases in between. CDR3 in amino acids: CASSLDQGGSAHTGELFF. The CDR3 nucleotides are TGTGCCAGCAGCTTAGATCAAGGCGGCAGCGCCCACACCGGGGAGCTGTTTTTT.

The chain joins TRBV10-3 to TRBJ2-7; D not certain. This CDR3 has 14 residues. Germline V gene sequence: CDR1 ENHRY, CDR2 SYGVKD. V was pared by 3 bases and J by 0 bases, with 9 bases between. This chain's CDR3 is CAISDRASSYEQYF. The CDR3 nucleotides read TGTGCCATCAGTGATCGGGCGAGCTCCTACGAGCAGTACTTC.

The CDR3 spells CASSQSGANVLTF. The CDR3 region has the DNA TGTGCCAGTAGTCAATCTGGGGCCAACGTCCTGACTTTC. The chain joins TRBV19 to TRBJ2-6; D call uncertain. There are 13 residues in the CDR3. Germline CDR1 and CDR2: LNHDA and SQIVND (reference sequence). Trimming removed 5 bases at V and 1 base at J, with 3 bases between.

This clone has only one observation. The rearrangement joins TRBV14 to TRBJ2-5; 14 bases agree with TRBD2. CDR1 is SGHDN, CDR2 FVKESK, per germline. The CDR3 contains 17 residues. V shed 2 bases, J shed 4 bases, and the junction held 6 bases outside the gene matches. The CDR3 bases are TGTGCCAGCAGCCAATTCTCCGGGACTAGCGGGGGAGAGACCCAGTACTTC. Residues: CASSQFSGTSGGETQYF.

The V call is TRBV30, the J call TRBJ1-5; D may be TRBD1 (6 bases). Deletions cut 0 bases from V and 5 bases from J, with 11 bases between. The CDR3 is made up of 14 amino acids. CDR1 and CDR2 from the germline V gene are GTSNPN and SVGIG (reference sequence). This chain's CDR3 is CAWSVWAGDQPQHF. The CDR3 coding sequence is TGTGCCTGGAGTGTATGGGCAGGGGATCAGCCCCAGCATTTT.

This clone was observed once. The CDR3 DNA follows: TGTGCCAGCAGCAAACGAGACAGGGGTTATGGGGCCAACGTCCTGACTTTC. Residues: CASSKRDRGYGANVLTF. This chain joins TRBV5-4 and TRBJ2-6, with TRBD1 matching over 8 bases. The CDR3 runs to 17 residues. Trimming removed 4 bases from V and 3 bases from J; junction bases left unmatched: 9. Germline CDR1 reads SGHNT; CDR2 reads YYREEE (reference sequence).

The J gene is TRBJ2-3, the V gene TRBV19, with D tentatively TRBD1 or TRBD2 (6 bases each). CDR1 is LNHDA, CDR2 SQIVND, per germline (reference sequence). The V end was cut by 6 bases, the J end by 0 bases, with 13 bases between. CDR3 length equals 15 residues. The CDR3 is CASRDTGTSTDTQYF. The CDR3 DNA reads as TGTGCCAGTAGGGATACAGGGACTAGCACAGATACGCAGTATTTT.

V and J are TRBV2 and TRBJ2-7; D call uncertain. The CDR3 covers 11 residues. Germline values: CDR1 SNHLY, CDR2 FYNNEI. V was cut by 8 bases and J by 7 bases, with 12 bases left in between. The CDR3 region is CASGVAREQYF. The CDR3 DNA reads as TGTGCCAGCGGAGTCGCGAGGGAGCAGTACTTC.

This clone came up a few times. The chain uses TRBV3-1 (or the pseudogene TRBV3-2) and TRBJ2-1; 8 bases match TRBD1. V was pared by 1 base and J by 6 bases, with 8 bases of the junction left unmatched. This CDR3 contains 16 residues. Germline CDR1 is LGHDT and CDR2 is YNNKEL (reference sequence). CDR3: CASSQGGPGGFNEQFF. The CDR3 nucleotides read TGTGCCAGCAGCCAAGGTGGTCCAGGGGGCTTCAATGAGCAGTTCTTC.

The V call is TRBV5-4, the J call TRBJ1-6; tentative D call: TRBD1 (5 bases). Trimming took off 1 base at V and 9 bases at J, with 17 bases between the two ends. This CDR3 contains 16 residues. The germline V gene encodes CDR1 SGHNT and CDR2 YYREEE (reference sequence). CDR3 sequence: CASSLNWGTSSSPLHF. The CDR3 DNA follows: TGTGCCAGCAGCTTGAACTGGGGGACGAGTAGTTCACCCCTCCACTTT.

The rearrangement uses TRBV18 and TRBJ2-1; possibly TRBD1 or TRBD2 for D (5 bases each). V lost 3 bases and J 4 bases, leaving 16 bases between the germline ends. CDR3 size: 16 residues. The germline V gene has CDR1 KGHSH and CDR2 LQKENI. The CDR3 loop is CASSPPRDHFYNEQFF. In DNA form, the CDR3 reads TGTGCCAGCTCACCTCCCCGGGACCACTTTTACAATGAGCAGTTCTTC.

The chain is built from TRBV4-2 and TRBJ1-1; D gene unclear. The germline V gene encodes CDR1 LGHNA and CDR2 YNFKEQ. CDR3 length: 15 residues. V was pared by 2 bases and J by 0 bases, with 10 bases between. CDR3 bases: TGTGCCAGCAGCCAATTCTCTACAGTGAACACTGAAGCTTTCTTT. Amino acids: CASSQFSTVNTEAFF.

This sequence joins TRBV5-1 and TRBJ2-1; a possible D gene is TRBD1 (5 bases). CDR1 is SGHRS, CDR2 YFSETQ, per germline. Trimming cost V 3 bases and J 2 bases, with 9 bases left between them. This CDR3 comprises 14 residues. The CDR3 sequence is CASSSLTAYNEQFF. The CDR3 bases are TGCGCCAGCAGCTCCTTGACAGCCTACAATGAGCAGTTCTTC.

This chain joins TRBV12-3 or TRBV12-4 and TRBJ2-7; D may match TRBD1 or TRBD2 (5 bases each). This CDR3 contains 12 residues. The V end was cut by 1 base, the J end by 6 bases, with 7 bases between. CDR3 DNA: TGTGCCAGCAGTTTAGTTGGGGGCGAGCAGTACTTC. It yields the protein CASSLVGGEQYF.

V and J are TRBV3-1 (or the pseudogene TRBV3-2) and TRBJ2-7; D call uncertain. In germline, CDR1 is LGHDT, CDR2 YNNKEL (reference sequence). There are 12 residues in the CDR3. Trimming stripped 4 bases from V and 1 base from J, with 5 bases between. The CDR3 sequence: CASSPQSYEQYF. CDR3 nucleotides: TGTGCCAGCAGCCCACAGTCCTACGAGCAGTACTTC.